This TCR beta chain was recorded in a study of graft-versus-host responses after intestinal transplantation. Of note for this clone: What it binds is not known.

General study results and limits: Some GvH clones were seen earlier in gut or blood, suggesting intestinal origin. Clonal ratios of graft-versus-host to host-versus-graft in allografts were high for patients exhibiting graft-donor T cell macrochimerism. There was an association between peak levels of circulating GvH clones and early post-transplant HvG declines.

Profiling relied on immunoSEQ multiplex PCR, and the TCRdb table lists in-frame clones only, not all of them. The table includes 23,000 or so clones, roughly four fifths detected once. CDR1 and CDR2 from the germline V gene are SGHDT and YYEEEE. The CDR3 totals 13 residues. Trimming removed 0 bases from V and 5 bases from J, with 8 bases in between. This chain uses TRBV5-6 with TRBJ1-1, with a weak D call TRBD1 (5 bases). The TCR originated in a human donor who was the organ donor for an intestinal transplant. Here the sequenced sample was unstimulated CD8+ T cells sorted from spleen or lymph node cells, taken before transplant. DNA for the CDR3: TGTGCCAGCAGCTTGGTGGGGGAGACTGAAGCTTTCTTT. Protein product: CASSLVGETEAFF.